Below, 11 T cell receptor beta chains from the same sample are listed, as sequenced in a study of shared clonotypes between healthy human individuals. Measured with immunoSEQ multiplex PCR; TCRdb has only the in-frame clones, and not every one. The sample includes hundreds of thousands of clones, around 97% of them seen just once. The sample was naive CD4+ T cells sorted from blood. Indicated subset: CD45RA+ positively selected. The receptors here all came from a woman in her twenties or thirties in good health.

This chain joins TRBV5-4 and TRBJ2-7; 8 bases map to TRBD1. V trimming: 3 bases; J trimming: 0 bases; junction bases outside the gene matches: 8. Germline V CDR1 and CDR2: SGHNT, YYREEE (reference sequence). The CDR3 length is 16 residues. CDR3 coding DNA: TGTGCCAGCAGCTCACGGACAGGGCCCATCTCCTACGAGCAGTACTTC. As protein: CASSSRTGPISYEQYF. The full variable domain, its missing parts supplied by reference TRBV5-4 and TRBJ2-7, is ETGVTQSPTHLIKTRGQQVTLRCSSQSGHNTVSWYQQALGQGPQFIFQYYREEENGRGNFPPRFSGLQFPNYSSELNVNALELDDSALYLCASSSRTGPISYEQYFGPGTRLTVT.

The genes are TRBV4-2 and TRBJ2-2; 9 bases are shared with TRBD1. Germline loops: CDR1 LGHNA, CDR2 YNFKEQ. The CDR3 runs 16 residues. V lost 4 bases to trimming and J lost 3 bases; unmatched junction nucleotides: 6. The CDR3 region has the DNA TGTGCCAGCAGCCGAATCACAGGGGGCGACACCGGGGAGCTGTTTTTT. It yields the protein CASSRITGGDTGELFF.

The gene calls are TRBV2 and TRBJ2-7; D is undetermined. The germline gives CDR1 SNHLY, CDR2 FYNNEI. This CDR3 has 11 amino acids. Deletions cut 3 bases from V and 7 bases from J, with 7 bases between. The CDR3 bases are TGTGCCAGCAGTGATGTGGGAGAGCAGTACTTC. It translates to CASSDVGEQYF. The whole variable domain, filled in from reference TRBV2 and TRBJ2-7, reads EPEVTQTPSHQVTQMGQEVILRCVPISNHLYFYWYRQILGQKVEFLVSFYNNEISEKSEIFDDQFSVERPDGSNFTLKIRSTKLEDSAMYFCASSDVGEQYFGPGTRLTVT.

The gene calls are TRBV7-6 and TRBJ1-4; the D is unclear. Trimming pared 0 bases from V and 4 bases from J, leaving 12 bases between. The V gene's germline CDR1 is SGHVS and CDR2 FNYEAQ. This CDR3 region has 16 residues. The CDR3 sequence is CASSLASRRRNEKLFF. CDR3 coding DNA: TGTGCCAGCAGCTTAGCTTCGAGACGGCGTAATGAAAAACTGTTTTTT. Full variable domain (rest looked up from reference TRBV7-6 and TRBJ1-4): GAGVSQSPRYKVTKRGQDVALRCDPISGHVSLYWYRQALGQGPEFLTYFNYEAQQDKSGLPNDRFSAERPEGSISTLTIQRTEQRDSAMYRCASSLASRRRNEKLFFGSGTQLSVL.

CDR3 in DNA: TGTGCCAGCAGCAATAAACAGGGACTAGCGGAGACCTACGAGCAGTACTTC. It translates to CASSNKQGLAETYEQYF. This chain joins TRBV28 and TRBJ2-7, with TRBD2 matching over 11 bases. Germline lookup yields CDR1 MDHEN and CDR2 SYDVKM. CDR3 length: 17 residues. J gave up 2 bases and V 6 bases, and 12 bases lay outside the gene matches.

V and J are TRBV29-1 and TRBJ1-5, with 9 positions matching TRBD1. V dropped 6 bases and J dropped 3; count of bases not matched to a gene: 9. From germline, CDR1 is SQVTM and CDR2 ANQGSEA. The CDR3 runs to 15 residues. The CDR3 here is CSVGTGNNNNQPQHF. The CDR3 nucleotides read TGCAGCGTGGGGACAGGGAACAACAACAATCAGCCCCAGCATTTT.

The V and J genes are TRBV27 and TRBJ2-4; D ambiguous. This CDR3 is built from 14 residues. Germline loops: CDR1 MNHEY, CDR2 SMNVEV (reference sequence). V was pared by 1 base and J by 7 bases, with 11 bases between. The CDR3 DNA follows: TGTGCCAGCAGTTTATTGGGGATGGGCAACATTCAGTACTTC. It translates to CASSLLGMGNIQYF.

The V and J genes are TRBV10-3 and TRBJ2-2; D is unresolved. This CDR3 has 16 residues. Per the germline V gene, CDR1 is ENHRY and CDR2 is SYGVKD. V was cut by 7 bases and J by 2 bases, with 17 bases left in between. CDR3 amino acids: CAINRFERPNTGELFF. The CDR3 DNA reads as TGTGCCATCAATCGTTTTGAGCGACCTAACACCGGGGAGCTGTTTTTT.

The CDR3 bases are TGTGCCTGGAGTGTACGGCGGGAGGGTGAGCAGTACTTC. Translating gives CAWSVRREGEQYF. The chain is built from TRBV30 and TRBJ2-7, with 9 bases identical to TRBD2. The CDR3 contains 13 residues. CDR1 and CDR2 (germline): GTSNPN, SVGIG (reference sequence). Trimming cost V 0 bases and J 7 bases; bases outside gene matches: 4.

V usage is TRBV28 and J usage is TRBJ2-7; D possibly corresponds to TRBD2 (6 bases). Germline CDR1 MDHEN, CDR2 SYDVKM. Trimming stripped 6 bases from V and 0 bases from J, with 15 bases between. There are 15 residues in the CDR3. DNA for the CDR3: TGTGCCAGCAGGGCCACTAGCCCAGTCTCCTACGAGCAGTACTTC. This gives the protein CASRATSPVSYEQYF.

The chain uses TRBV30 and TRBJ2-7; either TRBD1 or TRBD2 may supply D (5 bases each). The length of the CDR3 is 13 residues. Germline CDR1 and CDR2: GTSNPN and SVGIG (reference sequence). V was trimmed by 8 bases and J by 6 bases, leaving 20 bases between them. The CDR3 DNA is TGTGCCAGTAGTACGGGACGGCCTGCCGAGCAGTACTTC. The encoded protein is CASSTGRPAEQYF.